This passage covers 26 T cell receptor beta chains from one sample sequenced in a study of shared clonotypes between healthy human individuals. Measured with immunoSEQ multiplex PCR; TCRdb has only the in-frame clones, and not every one. The table lists some 490,000 clones, about 85% of them singletons. Material: PBMCs. Receptors were obtained from a woman between 40 and 55 years old in good health. Some clones in this sample may be carry-over from other donors' samples.

The table lists this clone with many counts. The chain is built from TRBV2 and TRBJ2-7, with 7 bases aligning to TRBD1. Germline V gene sequence: CDR1 SNHLY, CDR2 FYNNEI. The CDR3 covers 12 residues. J gave up 5 bases and V 6 bases, and 4 bases lay outside the gene matches. The CDR3 coding sequence is TGTGCCAGCAGGGGAGACAGGGACGAGCAGTACTTC. This codes for CASRGDRDEQYF.

The gene calls are TRBV4-3 and TRBJ2-3; weak D call: TRBD1 (6 bases). The CDR3 has 17 residues. The germline V gene has CDR1 LGHNA and CDR2 YSLEER. Trimming stripped 1 base from V and 0 bases from J, with 14 bases between. The CDR3 sequence is CASSQGDMGASTDTQYF. The DNA for the CDR3 is TGCGCCAGCAGCCAAGGGGATATGGGGGCTAGCACAGATACGCAGTATTTT.

The chain combines TRBV19 with TRBJ2-7, with TRBD1 as a possible D gene (5 bases). The CDR3 consists of 13 residues. Per the germline V gene, CDR1 is LNHDA and CDR2 is SQIVND (reference sequence). V shed 5 bases and J shed 5 bases, with 13 bases lying between them. CDR3 loop: CASSLTENNEQYF. The DNA of the CDR3 is TGTGCCAGTAGTCTGACAGAAAATAACGAGCAGTACTTC.

This clone was seen once. The chain carries TRBV5-4 and TRBJ2-1; D is tentatively TRBD1 or TRBD2 (5 bases each). The CDR3 spans 13 residues. Germline V CDR1 and CDR2: SGHNT, YYREEE (reference sequence). Trimming left V 0 bases short and J 6 bases short, with 7 bases between. This CDR3 reads CASSLEGTNEQFF. DNA for the CDR3: TGTGCCAGCAGCTTGGAAGGGACCAATGAGCAGTTCTTC. Together with reference TRBV5-4 and TRBJ2-1, the CDR3 gives the full variable domain: ETGVTQSPTHLIKTRGQQVTLRCSSQSGHNTVSWYQQALGQGPQFIFQYYREEENGRGNFPPRFSGLQFPNYSSELNVNALELDDSALYLCASSLEGTNEQFFGPGTRLTVL.

The chain has TRBV28 and TRBJ1-2; D is unresolved. The V gene lost 3 bases and the J gene lost 1 base, with 12 bases spanning the gap. Germline V gives CDR1 MDHEN, CDR2 SYDVKM. The CDR3 runs to 15 residues. CDR3 in DNA: TGTGCCAGCAGTTTTGGGAGCGATTATAACTATGGCTACACCTTC. Its translation: CASSFGSDYNYGYTF.

With regard to this clone: A far larger clone is just one base off, so this is likely a read error. Other DNA sequences within the sample encode an identical CDR3. The V call is TRBV5-1, the J call TRBJ2-7; 8 bases match TRBD2. CDR3 length: 18 amino acids. Germline assignment: CDR1 SGHRS and CDR2 YFSETQ. Here the CDR3 reads CASSTMRLAPTKGYEQYF. CDR3 DNA sequence: TGCGCCAGCAGCACCATGAGACTAGCGCCAACGAAAGGCTACGAGCAGTACTTT.

The rearrangement uses TRBV14 and TRBJ2-5; D assignment may be TRBD1 or TRBD2 (5 bases each). The CDR3 runs to 16 residues. Trimming stripped 4 bases from V and 5 bases from J, with 20 bases between. Germline CDR1 and CDR2: SGHDN and FVKESK. As DNA, the CDR3 is TGTGCCAGCAGCCTAGGGACGGGTACGAGACGGGAGACCCAGTACTTC. This codes for CASSLGTGTRRETQYF.

V gene TRBV6-1 combines with J gene TRBJ2-3; D unresolved. CDR3 length equals 12 residues. Trimming removed 4 bases at V and 6 bases at J, with 8 bases between. Per the germline V gene, CDR1 is MNHNS and CDR2 is SASEGT. DNA for the CDR3: TGTGCCAGCAGTGGGGCTGGGGATACGCAGTATTTT. Its protein is CASSGAGDTQYF.

The chain uses TRBV18 and TRBJ2-7; 8 bases are shared with TRBD1. This CDR3 is 15 amino acids long. V dropped 3 bases and J dropped 3; count of bases not matched to a gene: 7. Germline CDR1 reads KGHSH; CDR2 reads LQKENI. The CDR3 reads CASSPPGGRDYEQYF. The CDR3 coding sequence is TGTGCCAGCTCACCCCCAGGGGGCCGTGACTACGAGCAGTACTTC.

CDR3: CASSSVGRETQYF. The CDR3 nucleotides are TGTGCCAGCAGCTCAGTAGGGAGAGAGACCCAGTACTTC. The chain employs TRBV28 and TRBJ2-5; tentative D call: TRBD2 (5 bases). The CDR3 runs 13 residues. CDR1 and CDR2 (germline): MDHEN, SYDVKM. V was shortened by 6 bases and J by 4 bases, with 12 bases between the two germline ends.

J is TRBJ1-1 and V is TRBV6-1; D is possibly TRBD1 (6 bases). Per the germline V gene, CDR1 is MNHNS and CDR2 is SASEGT. With 3 bases removed from V and 9 bases from J, the gap between germline ends came to 20 bases. The CDR3 has 15 amino acids. The DNA of the CDR3 is TGTGCCAGCAGTGATAGTCGGTCCGCGGGGGACAAAGCTTTCTTT. Translated: CASSDSRSAGDKAFF.

This chain connects TRBV4-2 to TRBJ1-5; 8 bases map to TRBD1. Germline trimming cut 1 base from V and 2 bases from J; bases unmatched to any gene: 4. The germline CDR1 and CDR2 sequences are LGHNA and YNFKEQ. CDR3 length: 16 residues. CDR3 residues: CASSQGGQGGNQPQHF. For the CDR3, the DNA is TGTGCCAGCAGCCAAGGAGGACAGGGAGGCAATCAGCCCCAGCATTTT.

The genes are TRBV19 and TRBJ1-2, with TRBD1 matching over 11 bases. In germline, CDR1 is LNHDA, CDR2 SQIVND (reference sequence). The trim removed 5 bases at V and 4 bases at J, leaving 6 bases unmatched. The CDR3 has 15 residues. CDR3 in DNA: TGTGCCAGTAGTGCGCCCGGGACAGGGGGCTATGGCTACACCTTC. Translating it yields CASSAPGTGGYGYTF.

In the case of this clone: A read error likely explains this, since a far larger clone differs by one base. The same CDR3 arises from other DNA sequences in this sample as well. The CDR3 here is CASSPLGVLSQPQHF. The CDR3 DNA follows: TGTGCCAGCAGCCCACTCGGTGTATTGTCCCAGCCCCAGCATTTT. V gene TRBV27 combines with J gene TRBJ1-5; D ambiguous. This CDR3 spans 15 amino acids. Per the germline V gene, CDR1 is MNHEY and CDR2 is SMNVEV (reference sequence). V was shortened by 6 bases and J by 7 bases, with 19 bases between the two germline ends.

The genes are TRBV27 and TRBJ2-7; a weak D match, TRBD2 (6 bases). Germline CDR1 reads MNHEY; CDR2 reads SMNVEV (reference sequence). V was clipped by 6 bases and J by 0 bases, with 12 bases between them. The CDR3 runs 14 residues. DNA of the CDR3: TGTGCCAGCAGAAAATTAGCGGCCTCCTACGAGCAGTACTTC. It translates to CASRKLAASYEQYF.

This sequence joins TRBV6-5 and TRBJ2-7; no firm D call. This CDR3 spans 15 amino acids. V was clipped by 0 bases and J by 2 bases, with 11 bases between them. Germline CDR1 reads MNHEY; CDR2 reads SVGAGI. The CDR3 bases are TGTGCCAGCAGTTACTCGAAGTACAGCCCCTACGAGCAGTACTTC. Translated: CASSYSKYSPYEQYF.

The J gene is TRBJ2-3, the V gene TRBV29-1; 7 bases align to TRBD1. The CDR3 totals 14 residues. V lost 4 bases, J lost 4 bases, and 8 bases stayed unmatched. Germline V gene data show CDR1 as SQVTM and CDR2 as ANQGSEA. This CDR3 is CSVGEGGYADTQYF. The CDR3 DNA follows: TGCAGCGTTGGTGAAGGGGGCTACGCAGATACGCAGTATTTT.

This clone was seen once. The chain is built from TRBV4-1 and TRBJ2-2; 8 nucleotides align to TRBD2. V shed 8 bases, J shed 5 bases, and the junction held 13 bases outside the gene matches. CDR1 is MGHRA, CDR2 YSYEKL, per germline. CDR3 length: 16 amino acids. The CDR3 loop is CASRKTPGRGTGELFF. DNA for the CDR3: TGCGCCAGCCGAAAAACCCCCGGGAGGGGGACCGGGGAGCTGTTTTTT.

The J gene is TRBJ1-1, the V gene TRBV2, with D unclear. Germline V gene data show CDR1 as SNHLY and CDR2 as FYNNEI. V was shortened by 3 bases and J by 4 bases, with 12 bases between the two germline ends. The length of the CDR3 is 14 residues. Here the CDR3 reads CASSEYSVGTEAFF. The CDR3 DNA reads as TGTGCCAGCAGTGAGTATTCGGTGGGCACTGAAGCTTTCTTT.

For the CDR3, the DNA is TGCAGCGTGGGGACCGTTTGGGGCACTGAAGCTTTCTTT. This sequence encodes CSVGTVWGTEAFF. The rearrangement links TRBV29-1 to TRBJ1-1; D is possibly TRBD1 (5 bases). The CDR3 runs to 13 residues. From germline, CDR1 is SQVTM and CDR2 ANQGSEA. V was clipped by 6 bases and J by 4 bases, with 15 bases between them.

The chain has TRBV4-3 and TRBJ2-1; no definite D call. CDR1 is LGHNA, CDR2 YSLEER, per germline. V shed 1 base and J shed 2 bases, with 12 bases lying between them. The length of the CDR3 is 16 residues. Here the CDR3 reads CASSQVRAEAYNEQFF. In DNA form, the CDR3 reads TGCGCCAGCAGCCAAGTTCGGGCAGAAGCCTACAATGAGCAGTTCTTC.

The chain joins TRBV5-1 to TRBJ2-2; 8 bases match TRBD2. The CDR3 has 16 amino acids. J was trimmed by 0 bases and V by 0 bases; bases with no gene match: 1. Germline V gene lookup returns CDR1 SGHRS and CDR2 YFSETQ. The CDR3 spells CASSLALAANTGELFF. DNA of the CDR3: TGCGCCAGCAGCTTGGCACTAGCGGCGAACACCGGGGAGCTGTTTTTT.

This clone was seen many times. The chain employs TRBV20-1 and TRBJ2-1; no clear D gene. Trimming shortened V by 3 bases and J by 5 bases, and 5 bases separated the two germline ends. The CDR3 spans 11 residues. The germline V gene has CDR1 DFQATT and CDR2 SNEGSKA (reference sequence). Here the CDR3 DNA reads TGCAGTGCTAGTGTAGACAATGAGCAGTTCTTC. Translating it yields CSASVDNEQFF.

J is TRBJ2-7 and V is TRBV5-1, with D perhaps matching TRBD1 (5 bases). CDR1 is SGHRS, CDR2 YFSETQ, per germline. CDR3 length equals 13 residues. Deletions cut 6 bases from V and 7 bases from J, with 17 bases between. CDR3 in amino acids: CASTKLDSREQYF. The CDR3 nucleotides are TGCGCCAGCACCAAACTTGACAGTCGGGAGCAGTACTTC.

This chain links TRBV28 with TRBJ2-7; D perhaps matches TRBD1 (6 bases). The CDR3 spans 14 residues. CDR1 and CDR2 (germline): MDHEN, SYDVKM. V lost 3 bases and J lost 6, with 15 bases in between. CDR3 DNA: TGTGCCAGCAGTTTGCCAGGGGCGATCGCCGAGCAGTACTTC. This translates into CASSLPGAIAEQYF.

The V and J genes are TRBV7-9 and TRBJ2-2; the match to TRBD1 covers 7 bases. This CDR3 region has 14 residues. V trimming: 3 bases; J trimming: 6 bases; junction bases outside the gene matches: 4. CDR1 SEHNR and CDR2 FQNEAQ come from the germline V gene (reference sequence). Here the CDR3 DNA reads TGTGCCAGCAGCTTTACACAGGGGCCCGGGGAGCTGTTTTTT. It is translated as CASSFTQGPGELFF.